This entry lists 14 T cell receptor beta chains sequenced from one sample in a study of blood T cell repertoires in COVID-19. Only in-frame clones appear in the TCRdb table, and some are missing; sequencing was by immunoSEQ multiplex PCR. The repertoire includes over 100,000 clones, roughly 81% of them detected once, and roughly 1.4% sits in the top ten. The sample was peripheral blood. The receptors derive from a man aged 40-49 years with acute or convalescent COVID-19.

The genes are TRBV3-1 (or the pseudogene TRBV3-2) and TRBJ1-3, with D tentatively TRBD1 (5 bases). Germline V CDR1 and CDR2: LGHDT, YNNKEL (reference sequence). The V end was cut by 0 bases, the J end by 0 bases, with 15 bases between. This CDR3 is 18 amino acids long. The CDR3 here is CASSQEGWGLSSGNTIYF. CDR3 coding DNA: TGTGCCAGCAGCCAAGAGGGTTGGGGCCTGAGCTCTGGAAACACCATATATTTT.

This clone was observed a single time. The chain combines TRBV9 with TRBJ1-6, with D perhaps matching TRBD1 (6 bases). Germline loops: CDR1 SGDLS, CDR2 YYNGEE. With 0 bases removed from V and 6 bases from J, the gap between germline ends came to 7 bases. This CDR3 is built from 14 residues. The chain's CDR3 is CASSVVQGNSPLHF. DNA for the CDR3: TGTGCCAGCAGCGTAGTACAGGGTAATTCACCCCTCCACTTT.

V usage is TRBV14 and J usage is TRBJ1-2; 8 nucleotides match TRBD1. The CDR3 consists of 13 residues. Germline trimming cut 3 bases from V and 8 bases from J; bases unmatched to any gene: 5. Germline loops: CDR1 SGHDN, CDR2 FVKESK. The DNA for the CDR3 is TGTGCCAGCAGCCAGCGGACAGGGTTCGGCTACACCTTC. Protein sequence: CASSQRTGFGYTF.

The count of this clone is one. The gene calls are TRBV29-1 and TRBJ2-7, with 7 bases matching TRBD1. Germline V CDR1 and CDR2: SQVTM, ANQGSEA. V lost 6 bases, J lost 0 bases, and 2 bases stayed unmatched. The CDR3 sequence is 12 residues long. The chain's CDR3 is CSVGDSSYEQYF. As DNA, the CDR3 is TGCAGCGTAGGGGACAGCTCCTACGAGCAGTACTTC.

The chain employs TRBV4-3 and TRBJ2-3; TRBD1 is a possible D gene (6 bases). CDR3 length equals 14 residues. Germline V gene sequence: CDR1 LGHNA, CDR2 YSLEER. Deletions cut 3 bases from V and 2 bases from J, with 9 bases between. CDR3 DNA sequence: TGCGCCAGCAGCCAGGACAGCTACACAGATACGCAGTATTTT. Translated, it gives CASSQDSYTDTQYF.

The chain uses TRBV18 and TRBJ1-5; D is possibly TRBD1 (6 bases). This CDR3 region has 15 residues. Trimming removed 3 bases at V and 6 bases at J, with 15 bases between. Germline V gives CDR1 KGHSH, CDR2 LQKENI. CDR3 residues: CASSPFQGRTQPQHF. CDR3 in DNA: TGTGCCAGCTCACCCTTCCAGGGGCGAACTCAGCCCCAGCATTTT.

This chain joins TRBV30 and TRBJ2-7; TRBD1 aligns across 7 bases. Germline assignment: CDR1 GTSNPN and CDR2 SVGIG (reference sequence). The CDR3 is 13 residues long. The ends lost 3 bases at V and 4 bases at J; junction bases unmatched: 6. The CDR3 sequence is CAWSDGTVYEQYF. For the CDR3, the DNA is TGTGCCTGGAGCGACGGGACAGTGTACGAGCAGTACTTC.

The V gene is TRBV28, the J gene TRBJ2-2; D remains ambiguous. The CDR3 is 14 amino acids. The V end lost 4 bases, the J end lost 4 bases, and 10 bases lay between the germline ends. The germline CDR1 and CDR2 sequences are MDHEN and SYDVKM. In nucleotides, the CDR3 is TGTGCCAGCAGTTCTCGGTTACCCACCGGGGAGCTGTTTTTT. It translates to CASSSRLPTGELFF. Filled out from reference TRBV28 and TRBJ2-2, the complete variable domain reads DVKVTQSSRYLVKRTGEKVFLECVQDMDHENMFWYRQDPGLGLRLIYFSYDVKMKEKGDIPEGYSVSREKKERFSLILESASTNQTSMYLCASSSRLPTGELFFGEGSRLTVL.

The chain is built from TRBV27 and TRBJ1-2, with TRBD1 identical over 9 bases. The CDR3 is 14 amino acids. Germline V gives CDR1 MNHEY, CDR2 SMNVEV (reference sequence). The trim removed 5 bases at V and 8 bases at J, leaving 9 bases unmatched. The CDR3 region is CASSLLRTGEGYTF. CDR3 DNA sequence: TGTGCCAGCAGTCTTCTCAGGACAGGGGAGGGCTACACCTTC.

This chain uses TRBV7-8 with TRBJ2-1; TRBD2 matches 9 bases. The CDR3 loop spans 15 amino acids. Germline CDR1 reads SGHVS; CDR2 reads FQNEAQ. Losses at the gene ends were 5 bases for V and 10 bases for J; bases not matched to a gene: 12. The CDR3 DNA reads as TGTGCCAGCAGCGTCCCGGGACTAGCATACCTCGAGCAGTTCTTC. Residues: CASSVPGLAYLEQFF.

This clone was recorded only once. This chain joins TRBV12-3 or TRBV12-4 and TRBJ1-1; D is unresolved. The CDR3 is made up of 13 amino acids. Between the trimmed V and J ends, which lost 7 bases and 1 base, there was a span of 10 bases. The chain's CDR3 is CASTARRNTEAFF. The CDR3 nucleotides are TGTGCCAGCACCGCGCGGAGGAACACTGAAGCTTTCTTT.

The J gene is TRBJ2-3, the V gene TRBV28, with 16 bases that match TRBD2. The V gene's germline CDR1 is MDHEN and CDR2 SYDVKM. J gave up 2 bases and V 0 bases, and 5 bases lay outside the gene matches. This CDR3 region has 19 residues. The CDR3 bases are TGTGCCAGCAGTTTATGGCAAGGGACTAGCGGGAGGGCCACAGATACGCAGTATTTT. Encoded protein: CASSLWQGTSGRATDTQYF.

The table lists this clone with a count of one. The CDR3 sequence is CAIGGGPDTSYEQYF. In nucleotides, the CDR3 is TGTGCCATCGGTGGGGGCCCGGACACATCCTACGAGCAGTACTTC. The rearrangement joins TRBV10-3 to TRBJ2-7; weak D call: TRBD1 (6 bases). The germline V gene has CDR1 ENHRY and CDR2 SYGVKD. The CDR3 has 15 residues. Trimming removed 8 bases at V and 1 base at J, with 18 bases between.

The chain employs TRBV3-1 (or the pseudogene TRBV3-2) and TRBJ1-1, with 7 positions matching TRBD1. J was trimmed by 1 base and V by 4 bases; bases with no gene match: 3. The germline V gene has CDR1 LGHDT and CDR2 YNNKEL (reference sequence). This CDR3 contains 14 residues. In DNA, the CDR3 is TGTGCCAGCAGCCGAAACAGGGGGAACACTGAAGCTTTCTTT. Translated, it gives CASSRNRGNTEAFF.